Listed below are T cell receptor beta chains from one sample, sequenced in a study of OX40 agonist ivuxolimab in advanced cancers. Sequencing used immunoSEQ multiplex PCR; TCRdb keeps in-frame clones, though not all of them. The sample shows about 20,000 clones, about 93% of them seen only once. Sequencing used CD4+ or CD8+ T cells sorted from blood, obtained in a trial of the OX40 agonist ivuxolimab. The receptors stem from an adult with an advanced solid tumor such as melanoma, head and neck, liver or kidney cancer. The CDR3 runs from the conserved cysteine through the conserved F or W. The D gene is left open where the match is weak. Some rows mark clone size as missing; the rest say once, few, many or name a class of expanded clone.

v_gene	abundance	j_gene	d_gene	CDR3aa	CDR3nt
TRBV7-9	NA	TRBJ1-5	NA	CASSLGGGEDSNQPQHF	TGTGCCAGCAGCTTAGGAGGGGGGGAGGATAGCAATCAGCCCCAGCATTTT
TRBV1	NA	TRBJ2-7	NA	CTSSQDFVYFYCTYEQYF	TGCACCAGCAGCCAAGATTTTGTATACTTCTATTGCACCTACGAGCAGTACTTC
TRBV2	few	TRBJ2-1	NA	CASRSPGQDYNEQFF	TGTGCCAGCAGATCTCCGGGACAAGACTACAATGAGCAGTTCTTC
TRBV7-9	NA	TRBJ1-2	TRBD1	CASSLEQGARYGYTF	TGTGCCAGCAGCCTGGAACAGGGGGCTCGCTATGGCTACACCTTC
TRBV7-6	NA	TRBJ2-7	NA	CASSLGGSEQYF	TGTGCCAGCAGCTTAGGTGGTTCCGAGCAGTACTTC
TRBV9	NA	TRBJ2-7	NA	CASSLRPGTYEQYF	TGTGCCAGCAGTTTACGCCCGGGAACCTACGAGCAGTACTTC
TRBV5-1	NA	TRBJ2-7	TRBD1	CASSLVQGTFYEQYF	TGCGCCAGCAGCTTGGTACAGGGGACGTTCTACGAGCAGTACTTC
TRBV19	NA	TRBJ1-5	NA	CASSIGQGSNQPQHF	TGTGCCAGTAGTATCGGCCAGGGGAGCAATCAGCCCCAGCATTTT
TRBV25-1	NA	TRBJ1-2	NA	CASSEFLGEAHGYTF	TGTGCCAGCAGTGAATTTCTCGGAGAAGCCCATGGCTACACCTTC
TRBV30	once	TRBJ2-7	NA	CAWNFGGSYEQYF	TGTGCCTGGAATTTTGGGGGCTCCTACGAGCAGTACTTC
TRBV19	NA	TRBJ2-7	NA	CASSSRGTASYEQYF	TGTGCCAGTAGTTCCCGGGGGACAGCCTCCTACGAGCAGTACTTC
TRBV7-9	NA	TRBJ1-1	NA	CASSLDGGWTEAFF	TGTGCCAGCAGCTTAGACGGGGGATGGACTGAAGCTTTCTTT
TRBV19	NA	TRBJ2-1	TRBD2	CASSSSGVPYNEQFF	TGTGCCAGTAGTTCCAGCGGGGTACCCTACAATGAGCAGTTCTTC
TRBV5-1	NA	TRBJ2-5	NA	CASSLAGSLQETQYF	TGCGCCAGCAGCTTGGCGGGGTCGCTCCAAGAGACCCAGTACTTC
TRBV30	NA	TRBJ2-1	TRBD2	CAWSVLAGKFF	TGTGCCTGGAGTGTCCTAGCGGGAAAGTTCTTC
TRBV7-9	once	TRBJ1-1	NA	CTSSFGRHTEAFF	TGTACCAGCAGCTTCGGACGTCACACTGAAGCTTTCTTT
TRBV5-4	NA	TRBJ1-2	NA	CASSLQGENYGCTF	TGTGCCAGCAGCTTACAGGGAGAAAACTATGGCTGCACCTTC
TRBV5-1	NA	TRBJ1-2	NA	CASTAWGAGDNYGYTF	TGCGCCAGCACCGCTTGGGGAGCGGGGGATAACTATGGCTACACCTTC
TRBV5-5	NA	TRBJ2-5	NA	CASSLLAPGETQYF	TGTGCCAGCAGCTTGTTGGCCCCCGGAGAGACCCAGTACTTC
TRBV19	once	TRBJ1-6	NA	CASNQESSYNSPLHF	TGTGCCAGTAACCAAGAGAGCTCCTATAATTCACCCCTCCACTTT
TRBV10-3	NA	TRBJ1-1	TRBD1	CAISDRTGVNTEAFF	TGTGCCATCAGTGATAGGACAGGGGTTAACACTGAAGCTTTCTTT
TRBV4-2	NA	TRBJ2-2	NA	CASSPSTGNTGELFF	TGTGCCAGCAGCCCCAGTACAGGGAACACCGGGGAGCTGTTTTTT
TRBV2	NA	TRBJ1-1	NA	CASSRTGKNTEAFF	TGTGCCAGCAGTCGTACCGGGAAGAACACTGAAGCTTTCTTT
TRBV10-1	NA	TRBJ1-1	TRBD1	CASSESQGTGVLNTEAFF	TGCGCCAGCAGTGAATCTCAGGGGACAGGGGTCCTGAACACTGAAGCTTTCTTT
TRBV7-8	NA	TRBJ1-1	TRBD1	CASSPGQANTEAFF	TGTGCCAGCAGCCCCGGACAGGCGAACACTGAAGCTTTCTTT
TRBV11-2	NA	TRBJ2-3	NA	CASSPWGVESTDTQYF	TGTGCCAGCAGCCCATGGGGGGTCGAGAGCACAGATACGCAGTATTTT
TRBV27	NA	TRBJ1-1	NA	CASRKLDYLGAFF	TGTGCCAGCCGCAAATTGGATTATCTGGGAGCTTTCTTT
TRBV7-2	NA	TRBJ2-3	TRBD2	CASSSGLAGGPITDTQYF	TGTGCCAGCAGCTCGGGACTAGCGGGGGGACCAATCACAGATACGCAGTATTTT
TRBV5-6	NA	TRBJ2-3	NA	CASSLWVSASTDTQYF	TGTGCCAGCAGCTTGTGGGTCTCAGCTAGCACAGATACGCAGTATTTT
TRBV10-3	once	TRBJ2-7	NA	CAIRGIGVYEQYF	TGTGCCATCCGGGGCATCGGGGTCTACGAGCAGTACTTC
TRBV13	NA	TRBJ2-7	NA	CASSNRMAAGATSYEQYF	TGTGCCAGCAGCAACCGGATGGCAGCTGGAGCCACATCCTACGAGCAGTACTTC
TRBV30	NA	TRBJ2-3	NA	CAWSVLGGGTDTQYF	TGTGCCTGGAGTGTACTGGGCGGGGGCACAGATACGCAGTATTTT
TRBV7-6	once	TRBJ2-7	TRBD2	CASSATSGGAAYEQYF	TGTGCCAGCAGCGCAACTAGCGGGGGGGCCGCATACGAGCAGTACTTC
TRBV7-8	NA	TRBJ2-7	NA	CASSSSGAPSYEQYF	TGTGCCAGCAGCTCTTCTGGGGCGCCCTCCTACGAGCAGTACTTC
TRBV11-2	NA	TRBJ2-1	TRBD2	CASSLNRGLAGVVEQFF	TGTGCCAGCAGCTTGAACCGGGGACTAGCGGGGGTTGTAGAGCAGTTCTTC
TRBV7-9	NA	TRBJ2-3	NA	CASSSSDTQYF	TGTGCCAGCAGCTCCAGCGATACGCAGTATTTT
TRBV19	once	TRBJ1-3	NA	CASSWEFGNTIYF	TGTGCCAGTAGTTGGGAGTTTGGAAACACCATATATTTT
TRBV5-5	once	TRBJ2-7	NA	CASSLGSEYYEQYF	TGTGCCAGCAGCTTGGGTTCCGAGTACTACGAGCAGTACTTC
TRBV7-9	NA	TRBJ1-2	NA	CASSLVYPIDGYTF	TGTGCCAGCAGCTTAGTTTATCCGATAGATGGCTACACCTTC
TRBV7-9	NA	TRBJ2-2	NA	CASSFDRGVGWELFF	TGTGCCAGCAGCTTTGACCGAGGGGTCGGCTGGGAGCTGTTTTTT
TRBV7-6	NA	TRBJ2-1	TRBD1	CASSLTPLTDRGLYEQFF	TGTGCCAGCAGCTTAACCCCCCTGACGGACAGGGGGCTTTATGAGCAGTTCTTC
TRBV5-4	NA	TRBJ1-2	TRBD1	CASSLGQAIYGYTF	TGTGCCAGCAGCCTGGGACAGGCAATCTATGGCTACACCTTC
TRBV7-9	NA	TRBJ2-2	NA	CASSLPANTGELFF	TGTGCCAGCAGCTTGCCAGCGAACACCGGGGAGCTGTTTTTT